The clone carrying this TCR beta chain was observed a few times. Antigen unknown. This entry is derived from a study of molecular identifiers for immune sequencing clone quantification. Study context: In replicates, RNA taken from about 20,000 or 100,000 naive CD8 cells was divided five ways, and four portions underwent sequencing. Findings of the study overall: Highly expanded clone sizes could be underestimated through barcode sharing by identical TCR molecules.

CDR3 length equals 15 residues. The germline V gene encodes CDR1 DFQATT and CDR2 SNEGSKA (reference sequence). V was shortened by 4 bases and J by 0 bases, with 13 bases between the two germline ends. With listed TCR primers and previously described methods, bulk TCR libraries were prepared. MiXCR was run by TCRdb on the PCR reads, yielding one entry per CDR3 protein. The top ten hold approximately 0.9% of the sample, which has 550,000 to 750,000 distinct CDR3 sequences, 20% seen once. The rearrangement joins TRBV20-1 to TRBJ2-1; D is uncertain. What was sequenced was naive CD8+ T cells from blood, with Jurkat cell RNA spiked in. Subset of the sample: FACS-sorted CD8+CD4-CCR7+CD45RA+ naive T cells. This TCR was recovered from a human donor in good health. Some libraries in this study had Jurkat cell RNA spiked in. The CDR3 here is CSATDTRASYNEQFF. The CDR3 DNA reads as TGCAGTGCTACCGACACCCGGGCCTCCTACAATGAGCAGTTCTTC.